This is a list of T cell receptor beta chains from one sample in a study of blood T cell repertoires in COVID-19. Clones were sequenced by immunoSEQ multiplex PCR, and TCRdb holds only the in-frame ones, with some missing. The table includes roughly 54,000 clones, 90% detected once. The specimen sequenced was peripheral blood. The receptor source for this set is a man in his fifties or sixties with acute or convalescent COVID-19. Both conserved end residues are part of each CDR3. Fields, in order: J gene, V gene, CDR3 protein.

TRBJ2-1,TRBV5-1,CASSVGLAGGYEQFF
TRBJ1-4,TRBV11-2,CASSPGQGAREKLFF
TRBJ1-2,TRBV10-3,CAISESLNPLYGYTF
TRBJ1-3,TRBV7-6,CASSLGSGAGNTIYF
TRBJ2-7,TRBV19,CASTPTGGIYEQYF
TRBJ2-1,TRBV9,CASSVASPTSGRTYNEQFF
TRBJ2-6,TRBV24-1,CATSDPGGANVLTF
TRBJ2-7,TRBV3-1/TRBV3-2,CASSQVQGYEQYF
TRBJ2-7,TRBV6-6,CASSQTSGNYEQYF
TRBJ1-1,TRBV19,CASSTSPGTEAFF
TRBJ2-2,TRBV21-1,CASSNGLAGVLTGELFF
TRBJ1-5,TRBV5-8,CASSRRGSNQPQHF
TRBJ1-1,TRBV18,CASSPEDRASSNTEAFF
TRBJ2-3,TRBV5-1,CASSLDSPTDTQYF
TRBJ2-7,TRBV5-1,CASRPPGTGVHEQYF
TRBJ2-1,TRBV5-1,CASSLVLAGVNEQFF
TRBJ2-1,TRBV2,CASSGGAGQVGNEQFF
TRBJ1-2,TRBV3-1/TRBV3-2,CASSQVAGNYGYTF
TRBJ1-6,TRBV27,CASSAAQLQGSTLHF
TRBJ1-3,TRBV5-5,CASSLERGRGLNTIYF
TRBJ1-2,TRBV4-1,CASSYPGQANGYTF
TRBJ2-2,TRBV18,CASSPRVGTGELFF
TRBJ1-2,TRBV11-2,CASSLGQGYGYTF